Described below is a single T cell receptor (beta chain) sequence and its context. The antigen remains unidentified. This sample is part of a study of cytotoxic CD8 clonotypes in ibrutinib-treated CLL. Study as a whole: Patients gave response samples after a median around eleven months of treatment, range 6 to 36. Study-level results: On treatment, the uncommon public clonotypes contracted or remained stable. In sustained-remission versus progressing patients, sampling times differed.

Sequencing used immunoSEQ multiplex PCR; TCRdb keeps in-frame clones, though not all of them. The sample lists about 200,000 clones, about 75% occurring once. CDR1 is MNHNY, CDR2 SVGAGI, per germline (reference sequence). The CDR3 is 13 residues long. Trimming took 4 bases from V and 8 from J, leaving 14 bases between them. The TCR originated in a human donor with chronic lymphocytic leukemia. The sample here was PBMCs, taken after 12 months of ibrutinib treatment. The V gene is TRBV6-6, the J gene TRBJ1-2, with D possibly being TRBD1 (6 bases). The CDR3 loop reads CASSSTGRWGYTF. Here the CDR3 DNA reads TGTGCCAGCAGTTCGACAGGAAGGTGGGGCTACACCTTC.